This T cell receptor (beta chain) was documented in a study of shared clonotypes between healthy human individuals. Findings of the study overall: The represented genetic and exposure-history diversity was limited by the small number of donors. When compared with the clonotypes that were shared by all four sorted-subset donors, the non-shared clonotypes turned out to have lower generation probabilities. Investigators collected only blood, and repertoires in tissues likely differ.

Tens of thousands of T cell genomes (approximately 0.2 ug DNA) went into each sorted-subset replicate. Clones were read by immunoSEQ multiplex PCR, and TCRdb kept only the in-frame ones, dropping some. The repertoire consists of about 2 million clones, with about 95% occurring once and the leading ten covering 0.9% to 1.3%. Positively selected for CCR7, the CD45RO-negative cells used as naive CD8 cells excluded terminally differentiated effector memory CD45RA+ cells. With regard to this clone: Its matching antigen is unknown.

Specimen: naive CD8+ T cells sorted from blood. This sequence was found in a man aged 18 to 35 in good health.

CDR3 bases: TGTGCCAGCAGCTTAGACCCCGGGCTAGCGGAGAGCTCCTACGAGCAGTACTTC. Translated, it gives CASSLDPGLAESSYEQYF. The gene calls are TRBV7-6 and TRBJ2-7, with 7 bases matching TRBD2. Trimming removed 1 base from V and 0 bases from J; junction bases left unmatched: 12. Per the germline V gene, CDR1 is SGHVS and CDR2 is FNYEAQ. This CDR3 comprises 18 residues.